This paragraph covers one TCR beta chain sequence. The CDR3 consists of 16 residues. Germline assignment: CDR1 LGHNA and CDR2 YNFKEQ. V trimming: 0 bases; J trimming: 4 bases; junction bases outside the gene matches: 8. This record comes from a study of OX40 agonist ivuxolimab in advanced cancers. Study background: Ivuxolimab, which patients received intravenously every 2 weeks, was dosed at 0.01 to 10 mg/kg.

Assay used: immunoSEQ multiplex PCR; TCRdb lists only in-frame clones, some missing. The data show about 81,000 clones, around 90% seen once. V and J are TRBV4-2 and TRBJ2-5, with 7 bases fitting TRBD1. Sequencing was performed on CD4+ or CD8+ T cells sorted from blood, taken in a trial of the OX40 agonist ivuxolimab. The clonotype was recovered from an adult with an advanced solid tumor such as melanoma, head and neck, liver or kidney cancer. The CDR3 DNA reads TGTGCCAGCAGCCAAGATACAGGGACAGCTCTAGAGACCCAGTACTTC. This sequence encodes CASSQDTGTALETQYF.